This TCR beta chain was obtained from a study of post-analysis software for immune sequencing data. Study information: The courses of disease that were included comprised relapsing-remitting, secondary progressive and progressive-relapsing multiple sclerosis. Study-wide points: Five TRBV segments, including TRBV5-6, TRBV5-1 and TRBV20-1, were more frequent in patients than controls. Those samples that were prepared in the same batch co-clustered strongly by F measure. When compared against controls, multiple sclerosis patients showed significantly lower normalized Chao1 diversity.

As to this clonotype: The target antigen is unknown.

The authors incorporated unique molecular identifiers into the TCR beta cDNA libraries. T cells, roughly 0.85 to 10 million of them, yielded approximately 500,000 cDNA molecules. TCRdb passed the PCR reads through MiXCR, listing each CDR3 protein once. The sample contains 400,000 to 500,000 distinct CDR3 sequences, roughly 40% of which appear only once. This CDR3 region has 13 residues. V and J are TRBV12-3 or TRBV12-4 and TRBJ2-5, with D perhaps matching TRBD1 (5 bases). Judging by the DNA end, TRBJ2-7 fits better; the J call may be wrong. The receptor's source is a girl aged 2-10 years with multiple sclerosis. Sequences were obtained from blood. CDR3 coding DNA: TGTGCCAGCAGCGACAGATCCCGCTACGAGCAGTACTTC. This gives the protein CASSDRSRYEQYF.